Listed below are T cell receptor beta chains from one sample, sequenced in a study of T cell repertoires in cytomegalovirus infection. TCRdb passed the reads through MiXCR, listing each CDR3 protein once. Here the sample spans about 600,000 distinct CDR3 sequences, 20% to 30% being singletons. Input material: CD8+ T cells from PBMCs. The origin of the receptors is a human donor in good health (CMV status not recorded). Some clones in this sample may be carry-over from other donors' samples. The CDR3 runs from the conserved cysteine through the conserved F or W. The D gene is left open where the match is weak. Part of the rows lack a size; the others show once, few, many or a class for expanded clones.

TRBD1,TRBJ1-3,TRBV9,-,TGTGCCGGACAGGACGGAAACACCATATATTTT,CAGQDGNTIYF
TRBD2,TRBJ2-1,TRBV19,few,TGTGCCAGTAGTCGTTCGACTAGCGGATACAATGAGCAGTTCTTC,CASSRSTSGYNEQFF
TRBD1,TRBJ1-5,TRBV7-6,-,TGTGTCAGCAGTCAACAGGGGCGCAATCAGCCCCAGCATTTT,CVSSQQGRNQPQHF
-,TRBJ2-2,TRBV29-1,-,TGCAGCGTTGAAGCGAACACCGGGGAGCTGTTTTTT,CSVEANTGELFF
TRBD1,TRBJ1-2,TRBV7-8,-,TGTGCCAGCAGCTTAGTGACAGGGTTTGAGATCTATGGCTACACCTTC,CASSLVTGFEIYGYTF
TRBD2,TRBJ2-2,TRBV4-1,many,TGCGCCAGCACCCTAGCGGGGGGCGGAACCGGGGAGCTGTTTTTT,CASTLAGGGTGELFF
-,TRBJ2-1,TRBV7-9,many,TGTGCCAGCAGCTTATCCCCCACAACGGCGGGGCGGATTGAGCAGTTCTTC,CASSLSPTTAGRIEQFF
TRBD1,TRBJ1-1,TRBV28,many,TGTGCCAGCTCAACCCCAACCTTTCACAGGGGTCCAAACACTGAAGCTTTCTTT,CASSTPTFHRGPNTEAFF
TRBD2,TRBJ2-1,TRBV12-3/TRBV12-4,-,TGTGCGATACACGGGGGGGCTGTAAATGAGCAGTTCTTC,CAIHGGAVNEQFF
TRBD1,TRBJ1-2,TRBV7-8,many,TGTGCCAGCAGCTTAGGGGAACAGGGGAGGAGCTACACCTTC,CASSLGEQGRSYTF
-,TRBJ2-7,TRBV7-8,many,TGTGCCAGCAGCTTAGGGGACGGAGTATACGAGCAGTACTTC,CASSLGDGVYEQYF
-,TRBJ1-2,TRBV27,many,TGTGCCAGCAGTCCCAGGACCTTATATGGCTACACCTTC,CASSPRTLYGYTF
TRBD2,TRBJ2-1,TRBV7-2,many,TGTGCCAGCAGCTTAGGCGTGTTAGCGGGGGCCGCCCGGAGTTGGAAGTTCTTC,CASSLGVLAGAARSWKFF
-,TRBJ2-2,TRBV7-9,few,TGTGCCAGCAGCTTATTGGTCGCGAGCACCGGGGAGCTGTTTTTT,CASSLLVASTGELFF
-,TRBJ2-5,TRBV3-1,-,TGTGCCAACAGCCCCTCGGGACAAGCAGAGACCCAGTACTTC,CANSPSGQAETQYF
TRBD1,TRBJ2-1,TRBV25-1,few,TGTGCCAGCAGTGCTTACCAGGGGGCTGAGCAGTTCTTC,CASSAYQGAEQFF
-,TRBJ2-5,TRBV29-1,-,TGCAGCGTTGAAAAATTTACGGACAGTCCTGGGACCCAGTACTTC,CSVEKFTDSPGTQYF
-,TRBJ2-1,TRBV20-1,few,TGCAGTGCTAGCCCCGTCGCATCCTACAATGAGCAGTTCTTC,CSASPVASYNEQFF
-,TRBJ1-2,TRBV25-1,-,TGTGCCAGCAGTGAATATCCAGGCGGTCCCCGCCCTAACTATGGCTACACCTTC,CASSEYPGGPRPNYGYTF
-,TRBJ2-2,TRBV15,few,TGTGCCACCAGCATCAGGGGCTACACCGGGGAGCTGTTTTTT,CATSIRGYTGELFF
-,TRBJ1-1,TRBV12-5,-,TGTGCTAGTGGTTTCTATAGCCAGGGAAACACTGAAGCTTTCTTT,CASGFYSQGNTEAFF
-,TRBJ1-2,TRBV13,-,TGTGCCAGCAGTTCGGAACAGGGAAACTATGGCTACACCTTC,CASSSEQGNYGYTF
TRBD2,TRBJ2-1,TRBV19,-,TGTGCCAGTAGTTTCCGGGCTAGCGGGATGGACAATGAGCAGTTCTTC,CASSFRASGMDNEQFF
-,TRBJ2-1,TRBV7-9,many,TGTGCCAGCACCCTTGTCAGGGCCTACAATGAGCAGTTCTTC,CASTLVRAYNEQFF
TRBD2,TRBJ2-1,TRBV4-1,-,TGCGCCAGCAGCCAAGGGTTACTAGCGGGGGCGTTGTGGAATGAGCAGTTCTTC,CASSQGLLAGALWNEQFF
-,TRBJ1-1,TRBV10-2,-,TGCGCCAGCAATGGGGGGCGAGCCACTGAAGCTTTCTTT,CASNGGRATEAFF